This T cell receptor beta chain was sequenced during a study of CD8 T cells in ankylosing spondylitis. The CDR3 runs to 12 residues. The V end lost 7 bases, the J end lost 2 bases, and 6 bases lay between the germline ends. In germline, CDR1 is SNHLY, CDR2 FYNNEI. This clonotype has just a few counts. Its antigen is still unknown. The study, taken as a whole, reports: The study identified a TCR beta motif of 7 or 8 highly homologous variants that appeared characteristic of ankylosing spondylitis blood.

TCRdb re-called the 5' RACE reads through MiXCR, storing one row per CDR3 protein. In the table there are over 400,000 distinct CDR3 sequences, more than 25% of which are singletons. The V gene is TRBV2, the J gene TRBJ2-1; D gene uncertain. The source is a male donor with ankylosing spondylitis. The specimen was blood, either unsorted or a sorted T cell fraction (not recorded which). CDR3 sequence (DNA): TGTGCCAGCAAAGGGACCTACAATGAGCAGTTCTTC. Translated, it gives CASKGTYNEQFF.